The 5 T cell receptor beta chains below were found in one sample sequenced in a study of blood T cells in healthy people across ages. For the second PCR, which ran for roughly 6 to 12 cycles, a sample-barcoded 5' primer and a J-beta primer mix were used. Each CDR3 protein gets one entry after TCRdb re-called the 5' RACE reads with MiXCR. Of about 810,000 distinct CDR3 sequences in the sample, roughly 35% are singletons; the top ten hold over 10%. Sequencing was carried out using blood. These receptors came from a young man in good health.

This clonotype was counted only a few times. The chain is built from TRBV7-6 and TRBJ2-1; 8 bases align to TRBD1. The end of the DNA fits TRBJ2-7 better, so the J call may be wrong. Germline CDR1 reads SGHVS; CDR2 reads FNYEAQ. The CDR3 has 15 residues. In DNA form, the CDR3 reads TGTGCCAGCAGCTTAGGGACAGGGCCCTACAATGAGCAGTACTTC. Its translation: CASSLGTGPYNEQYF.

As concerns this clonotype: One junction end disagrees with the germline gene, perhaps due to a read error. The chain uses TRBV7-9 and TRBJ2-3; D not resolved. The CDR3 sequence is 15 residues long. Per the germline V gene, CDR1 is SEHNR and CDR2 is FQNEAQ (reference sequence). For the CDR3, the DNA is TGTGCCGGCAGCTCTGACACGGCTAGCACAGATACGCAGTATTTT. This encodes CAGSSDTASTDTQYF.

The rearrangement joins TRBV29-1 to TRBJ1-2, with no clear D. Germline V CDR1 and CDR2: SQVTM, ANQGSEA. Trimming removed 8 bases at V and 0 bases at J, with 16 bases between. The CDR3 is 14 residues long. CDR3 DNA: TGCAGCCCTCCCCCCGCGCCCACTAACTATGGCTACACCTTC. As protein: CSPPPAPTNYGYTF.

The V gene is TRBV20-1, the J gene TRBJ2-1; the match to TRBD1 covers 11 bases. The V gene's germline CDR1 is DFQATT and CDR2 SNEGSKA (reference sequence). This CDR3 is built from 15 residues. V was pared by 2 bases and J by 5 bases, with 5 bases of the junction left unmatched. CDR3 in DNA: TGCAGTGCTAGAACCGGGACAGGGGGAAACAATGAGCAGTTCTTC. Protein product: CSARTGTGGNNEQFF.

This clonotype was detected many times. The CDR3 loop is CSGRGTRSNEQFF. The CDR3 region has the DNA TGCAGCGGCCGGGGGACTAGGTCCAATGAGCAGTTCTTC. The J gene is TRBJ2-1, the V gene TRBV29-1, with 8 nucleotides matching TRBD2. V lost 7 bases and J lost 6; bases outside the gene matches: 8. This CDR3 spans 13 amino acids. Germline V gene sequence: CDR1 SQVTM, CDR2 ANQGSEA.